A single count supports the clone carrying this T cell receptor beta chain. This sample is part of a study of control samples from healthy donors and cancer patients. Clones were sequenced by immunoSEQ multiplex PCR, and TCRdb holds only the in-frame ones, with some missing. Of about 130,000 clones detected, roughly 89% appear once; the ten largest clones hold roughly 7.8%. The CDR3 is 15 residues long. The V gene's germline CDR1 is MRHNA and CDR2 SNTAGT. The V end was cut by 6 bases, the J end by 4 bases, with 18 bases between. Material: PBMCs. The V call is TRBV6-4, the J call TRBJ1-2; the D is unclear. This TCR came from a man aged 45-65 years with head and neck cancer. CDR3 coding DNA: TGTGCCAGCAGCCCAAGCCCGGGCCGGGGCTATGGCTACACCTTC. As protein: CASSPSPGRGYGYTF.